A single T cell receptor (beta chain) is shown here with its context. This sample is drawn from a study of blood T cell repertoires in COVID-19. Study-level information: PBMCs, B-cell-depleted T cells, or T cells provided the cDNA or gDNA that made up the material.

Recruits, aged roughly 18 to 95 years, lived in under 25 US areas. Grouping used clinical history reported by participants in a survey and questionnaire. Among Cohort 3 donors, those recovered had two negative PCRs, clearance, or symptom resolution. Germline CDR1 and CDR2: SGHRS and YFSETQ. Trimming cost V 0 bases and J 7 bases, with 17 bases left between them. The CDR3 is 16 amino acids. The method was immunoSEQ multiplex PCR; TCRdb's version includes in-frame clones alone and lacks a portion of them. This table holds approximately 470,000 clones, 87% found once. This chain links TRBV5-1 with TRBJ2-1; D possibly corresponds to TRBD1 (5 bases). This clonotype was sampled from a woman younger than 35 who had recovered from COVID-19. Sequenced sample: PBMCs or T cells enriched from blood (not recorded which). CDR3 protein: CASSLDIGQIGNEQFF. The CDR3, as DNA: TGCGCCAGCAGCTTGGACATAGGACAAATAGGGAATGAGCAGTTCTTC.